The 20 T cell receptor beta chains given below trace back to one sample, sequenced in a study of shared clonotypes between healthy human individuals. Measured with immunoSEQ multiplex PCR; TCRdb has only the in-frame clones, and not every one. The table lists 700,000 or so clones, about two thirds of them singletons. Sequencing was carried out using memory CD4+ T cells sorted from blood. The subset: CD45RA-negative fraction. The source is a woman under 40 in good health.

This sequence joins TRBV2 and TRBJ1-5, with D uncertain. The CDR3 has 15 amino acids. Germline CDR1 reads SNHLY; CDR2 reads FYNNEI. Trimming removed 2 bases at V and 0 bases at J, with 8 bases between. The CDR3: CASSELGFSNQPQHF. The DNA of the CDR3 is TGTGCCAGCAGTGAACTGGGTTTTAGCAATCAGCCCCAGCATTTT.

The chain has TRBV19 and TRBJ1-2; D is possibly TRBD1 (6 bases). The CDR3 consists of 17 residues. The V and J ends lost 5 bases and 3 bases respectively, with 22 bases between them. The germline V gene has CDR1 LNHDA and CDR2 SQIVND (reference sequence). CDR3 loop: CASSLNTGTGTYYGYTF. CDR3 DNA sequence: TGTGCCAGTAGTTTAAATACGGGAACAGGGACCTACTATGGCTACACCTTC.

In the case of this clone: A read error may explain this, as a much larger clone is one base away. The chain combines TRBV7-7 with TRBJ1-1; D unresolved. Germline CDR1 reads SSHAT; CDR2 reads FNYEAQ (reference sequence). The CDR3 spans 13 residues. CDR3 sequence reads: CTSSQTLNTEAFF. The CDR3 bases are TGTACCAGCAGCCAAACCCTGAACACTGAAGCTTTCTTT.

This chain uses TRBV7-2 with TRBJ1-3, with no clear D. Germline lookup yields CDR1 SGHTA and CDR2 FQGNSA. The V end lost 6 bases, the J end lost 0 bases, and 9 bases lay between the germline ends. CDR3 length equals 14 residues. The CDR3 nucleotides are TGTGCCAGCAGTTTTGGCGCCTCTGGAAACACCATATATTTT. Protein sequence: CASSFGASGNTIYF.

In the case of this clone: This CDR3 is also generated by other DNA sequences in the sample. The chain links TRBV28 to TRBJ1-1, with D maybe TRBD1 (5 bases). CDR1 is MDHEN, CDR2 SYDVKM, per germline. This CDR3 spans 11 amino acids. Trimming removed 8 bases from V and 1 base from J, with 5 bases in between. The CDR3 nucleotides are TGTGCCAGCGGGACGAACACTGAAGCTTTCTTT. This codes for CASGTNTEAFF.

The V gene is TRBV5-4, the J gene TRBJ2-2, with TRBD2 as a possible D gene (6 bases). The germline V and J ends were trimmed by 3 bases and 6 bases, with 12 bases remaining between them. The CDR3 is 14 residues long. Per the germline V gene, CDR1 is SGHNT and CDR2 is YYREEE (reference sequence). CDR3 region: CASSWAGWAGELFF. CDR3 bases: TGTGCCAGCAGCTGGGCGGGGTGGGCCGGGGAGCTGTTTTTT.

The CDR3 DNA sequence: TGCGCCAGCAGCTCCGCACTGAGTCCCGCTGAAGCTTTCTTT. It codes for CASSSALSPAEAFF. The V gene is TRBV5-1, the J gene TRBJ1-1; D remains unclear. V lost 3 bases to trimming and J lost 6 bases, with 15 bases between them. The CDR3 runs to 14 residues. CDR1 SGHRS and CDR2 YFSETQ come from the germline V gene.

The CDR3: CAISAGGSLTEAFF. The CDR3 DNA sequence: TGTGCCATCAGTGCAGGGGGCTCTCTCACTGAAGCTTTCTTT. This chain joins TRBV10-3 and TRBJ1-1; 8 positions match TRBD1. V lost 4 bases, J lost 4 bases, and 5 bases stayed unmatched. There are 14 residues in the CDR3. Germline lookup yields CDR1 ENHRY and CDR2 SYGVKD.

The chain couples TRBV4-1 to TRBJ2-1; the match to TRBD2 covers 10 bases. CDR1 is MGHRA and CDR2 is YSYEKL in the germline V gene. CDR3 length equals 21 residues. V was clipped by 2 bases and J by 0 bases; unmatched bases: 16. CDR3: CASSQRGRTSGKESSYNEQFF. CDR3 DNA sequence: TGCGCCAGCAGCCAAAGAGGTCGGACTAGCGGTAAAGAGAGCTCCTACAATGAGCAGTTCTTC.

The chain has TRBV2 and TRBJ1-2, with 9 bases identical to TRBD1. CDR3 length: 15 amino acids. With 7 bases clipped from V and 4 bases from J, the junction kept 10 bases outside the gene matches. The germline V gene encodes CDR1 SNHLY and CDR2 FYNNEI. CDR3 residues: CASIRDRVVVYGYTF. The CDR3 DNA is TGTGCCAGCATCCGGGACAGGGTAGTTGTCTATGGCTACACCTTC.

The genes are TRBV6-6 and TRBJ2-7, with D unclear. Germline V gene sequence: CDR1 MNHNY, CDR2 SVGAGI (reference sequence). This CDR3 spans 12 amino acids. V was clipped by 5 bases and J by 2 bases, with 7 bases between them. The CDR3 nucleotides read TGTGCCAGCAGTGGAAGAACCTACGAGCAGTACTTC. Protein: CASSGRTYEQYF.

The V gene is TRBV9, the J gene TRBJ2-5; D may be TRBD1 (7 bases). Germline loops: CDR1 SGDLS, CDR2 YYNGEE. CDR3 length: 15 residues. V was shortened by 4 bases and J by 5 bases, with 18 bases between the two germline ends. The CDR3 protein is CASSIRGQAGETQYF. CDR3 DNA sequence: TGTGCCAGCAGCATCCGCGGACAGGCGGGGGAGACCCAGTACTTC.

The rearrangement links TRBV7-3 to TRBJ2-7; a possible D gene is TRBD1 (6 bases). V was pared by 4 bases and J by 2 bases, with 24 bases between. Germline CDR1 SGHTA, CDR2 FQGTGA. The CDR3 is 18 amino acids. The CDR3 reads CASSSLAVGDKTAYEQYF. CDR3 in DNA: TGTGCCAGCAGCTCCCTTGCCGTAGGGGACAAAACAGCCTACGAGCAGTACTTC.

This chain connects TRBV4-2 to TRBJ2-1; D gene ambiguous. The CDR3 runs to 13 residues. Trimming cost V 6 bases and J 5 bases, with 11 bases left between them. CDR1 is LGHNA and CDR2 is YNFKEQ in the germline V gene. CDR3 in amino acids: CASRGSTDNEQFF. In nucleotides, the CDR3 is TGTGCCAGCAGGGGATCAACCGACAATGAGCAGTTCTTC.

Points on this clone: A read error likely explains this, since a far larger clone differs by one base. The sample has other DNA sequences that encode this CDR3 too. The V and J genes are TRBV2 and TRBJ1-1; D is unresolved. This CDR3 has 11 amino acids. V lost 6 bases and J 0 bases, leaving 2 bases between the germline ends. The germline CDR1 and CDR2 sequences are SNHLY and FYNNEI. CDR3 amino acids: CASSLNTEAFF. In nucleotides, the CDR3 is TGTGCCAGCAGCCTGAACACTGAAGCTTTCTTT.

V and J are TRBV28 and TRBJ2-1, with a tentative D call TRBD1 (5 bases). CDR1 and CDR2 (germline): MDHEN, SYDVKM. This CDR3 spans 13 amino acids. The germline V and J ends were trimmed by 8 bases and 9 bases, with 17 bases remaining between them. The CDR3 region has the DNA TGTGCCAGCCGTTCACAGGTGGAAGGTGAGCAGTTCTTC. Protein: CASRSQVEGEQFF.

V and J are TRBV9 and TRBJ2-2; D unresolved. This CDR3 is built from 13 residues. Trimming shortened V by 3 bases and J by 8 bases, and 11 bases separated the two germline ends. Germline CDR1 and CDR2: SGDLS and YYNGEE. DNA of the CDR3: TGTGCCAGCAGCGCCTGGGTGGCGGGGGAGCTGTTTTTT. It is translated as CASSAWVAGELFF.

The V gene is TRBV7-9, the J gene TRBJ2-1; 8 bases align to TRBD2. Germline CDR1 reads SEHNR; CDR2 reads FQNEAQ (reference sequence). This CDR3 comprises 14 residues. J was trimmed by 7 bases and V by 1 base; bases with no gene match: 3. The CDR3 loop reads CASSLGREVNEQFF. CDR3 bases: TGTGCCAGCAGCTTAGGGCGGGAGGTAAATGAGCAGTTCTTC.

The rearrangement uses TRBV28 and TRBJ2-7; 7 bases are shared with TRBD2. Germline V gene data show CDR1 as MDHEN and CDR2 as SYDVKM. J was trimmed by 3 bases and V by 4 bases; bases with no gene match: 6. The CDR3 is 14 amino acids. The CDR3 protein is CASSSPAGVYEQYF. The CDR3 region has the DNA TGTGCCAGCAGTTCCCCGGCGGGGGTCTACGAGCAGTACTTC.

The chain carries TRBV18 and TRBJ2-7; 7 bases are a match to TRBD2. The CDR3 runs to 14 residues. The germline CDR1 and CDR2 sequences are KGHSH and LQKENI. V was pared by 3 bases and J by 2 bases, with 4 bases of the junction left unmatched. The CDR3 DNA sequence: TGTGCCAGCTCACCGGTTGCGGGAGCCTACGAGCAGTACTTC. Amino acids: CASSPVAGAYEQYF.